The 15 T cell receptor beta chains presented below share a single source sample, sequenced in a study of blood T cell repertoires in COVID-19. Libraries were prepared by immunoSEQ multiplex PCR; TCRdb keeps only in-frame clonotypes and omits some of them. Among some 320,000 clones listed, about 92% were seen once. The specimen was PBMCs or T cells enriched from blood (not recorded which). Every receptor here comes from a man between 60 and 75 years old who had recovered from COVID-19.

The rearrangement links TRBV9 to TRBJ1-2; D is uncertain. The CDR3 is 14 residues long. Germline CDR1 SGDLS, CDR2 YYNGEE. V was cut by 0 bases and J by 7 bases, with 13 bases left in between. Here the CDR3 DNA reads TGTGCCAGCAGCGTAGGAGTGCGAGGGCTTGGCTACACCTTC. Protein: CASSVGVRGLGYTF.

A single count supports this clone. This chain joins TRBV6-6 and TRBJ2-7; D is undetermined. CDR1 is MNHNY and CDR2 is SVGAGI in the germline V gene (reference sequence). This CDR3 comprises 14 residues. V was pared by 6 bases and J by 5 bases, with 17 bases between. The CDR3 nucleotides are TGTGCCAGCAGCGCCCAGCGACTTAATAACGAGCAGTACTTC. It translates to CASSAQRLNNEQYF.

This clone was seen once. V and J are TRBV2 and TRBJ2-4, with D maybe TRBD2 (5 bases). V lost 3 bases to trimming and J lost 7 bases, with 10 bases between them. The CDR3 is made up of 13 amino acids. Germline CDR1 SNHLY, CDR2 FYNNEI. The CDR3 reads CASSESRRNIQYF. The DNA for the CDR3 is TGTGCCAGCAGTGAGTCCAGGAGGAACATTCAGTACTTC.

The gene calls are TRBV4-3 and TRBJ2-7; TRBD2 might be the D (6 bases). Germline CDR1 reads LGHNA; CDR2 reads YSLEER. Trimming took off 0 bases at V and 2 bases at J, with 8 bases between the two ends. The CDR3 contains 14 residues. The CDR3 sequence: CASSQERGTYEQYF. CDR3 in DNA: TGCGCCAGCAGCCAAGAGCGCGGGACCTACGAGCAGTACTTC.

The CDR3 loop is CASSIAGVETQYF. The DNA of the CDR3 is TGTGCCAGTAGTATTGCCGGGGTGGAGACCCAGTACTTC. This chain links TRBV19 with TRBJ2-5, with D possibly being TRBD2 (5 bases). V was trimmed by 3 bases and J by 5 bases, leaving 10 bases between them. CDR3 length: 13 amino acids. CDR1 and CDR2 (germline): LNHDA, SQIVND (reference sequence).

CDR3: CASSLSGDQPQHF. CDR3 nucleotide sequence: TGTGCCAGCAGCTTATCGGGGGATCAGCCCCAGCATTTT. The chain joins TRBV7-9 to TRBJ1-5, with TRBD1 as a possible D gene (5 bases). With 2 bases removed from V and 5 bases from J, the gap between germline ends came to 7 bases. The CDR3 is made up of 13 amino acids. Germline V lookup: CDR1 SEHNR, CDR2 FQNEAQ (reference sequence).

V usage is TRBV4-1 and J usage is TRBJ2-7; possibly TRBD2 for D (7 bases). V lost 3 bases and J lost 0, with 15 bases in between. The CDR3 has 16 amino acids. CDR1 MGHRA and CDR2 YSYEKL come from the germline V gene. CDR3 bases: TGCGCCAGCAGCCACTCGGGGGGCGGGAGCTCCTACGAGCAGTACTTC. Translated, it gives CASSHSGGGSSYEQYF.

The chain is built from TRBV6-2 or TRBV6-3 and TRBJ2-7; D may be TRBD1 (5 bases). Looked up from germline, CDR1 is MNHEY and CDR2 is SVGEGT. V lost 5 bases and J lost 3, with 17 bases in between. This CDR3 region has 15 residues. The chain's CDR3 is CASSTARQSFYEQYF. DNA of the CDR3: TGTGCCAGCAGTACTGCAAGACAGAGCTTCTACGAGCAGTACTTC.

CDR3 sequence reads: CASSPPGSGVNEKLFF. CDR3 nucleotides: TGCGCCAGCAGCCCCCCGGGGTCGGGGGTTAATGAAAAACTGTTTTTT. V gene TRBV5-1 combines with J gene TRBJ1-4; perhaps TRBD1 as D (5 bases). The V gene's germline CDR1 is SGHRS and CDR2 YFSETQ. The CDR3 is 16 residues long. The ends were cut back, 4 bases at V and 4 bases at J, with 17 bases in the middle.

The V and J genes are TRBV12-5 and TRBJ2-1; 9 nucleotides align to TRBD2. Germline V gene data show CDR1 as LGHNT and CDR2 as FRNRAP. J lost 4 bases, V lost 0 bases, and 13 bases had no gene match. The CDR3 spans 19 residues. CDR3 region: CASGLVIFGGLATYNEQFF. The CDR3 nucleotides are TGTGCTAGTGGTTTGGTAATCTTCGGCGGACTAGCGACATACAATGAGCAGTTCTTC.

The V call is TRBV7-9, the J call TRBJ1-1; D is uncertain. CDR1 is SEHNR, CDR2 FQNEAQ, per germline (reference sequence). V lost 6 bases and J lost 0, with 14 bases in between. The CDR3 covers 15 residues. CDR3 protein: CASSTRRGMNTEAFF. CDR3 DNA sequence: TGTGCCAGCAGTACCCGAAGAGGAATGAACACTGAAGCTTTCTTT.

The chain combines TRBV5-4 with TRBJ1-1; tentative D call: TRBD1 (5 bases). This CDR3 spans 14 amino acids. V lost 1 base and J 6 bases, leaving 13 bases between the germline ends. Germline V gives CDR1 SGHNT, CDR2 YYREEE (reference sequence). As DNA, the CDR3 is TGTGCCAGCAGCTTGCCTCAGGGAGGAGCTGAAGCTTTCTTT. This gives the protein CASSLPQGGAEAFF.

This chain connects TRBV23-1 to TRBJ2-4, with 10 positions matching TRBD1. TRBV23-1 is designated an ORF whose function remains uncertain. J was trimmed by 4 bases and V by 4 bases; bases with no gene match: 10. The CDR3 runs 17 residues. The CDR3 region has the DNA TGCGCCAGCAGTCGCCAAAAGGGACAGGGGTTGAAAAACATTCAGTACTTC. This translates into CASSRQKGQGLKNIQYF.

The V and J genes are TRBV5-1 and TRBJ2-4; the match to TRBD1 covers 8 bases. The V and J ends lost 3 bases and 2 bases, in that order; junction bases with no gene match: 10. Per the germline V gene, CDR1 is SGHRS and CDR2 is YFSETQ. This CDR3 is built from 17 residues. The CDR3 is CASSSLTTGDSKNIQYF. The CDR3 DNA reads as TGCGCCAGCAGCTCGCTCACGACAGGGGACTCCAAAAACATTCAGTACTTC.

The chain has TRBV19 and TRBJ1-1, with a tentative D call TRBD1 (6 bases). CDR1 is LNHDA, CDR2 SQIVND, per germline (reference sequence). This CDR3 is built from 14 residues. V was shortened by 1 base and J by 4 bases, with 10 bases between the two germline ends. CDR3 nucleotides: TGTGCCAGTAGTATAGGCGGGGGGGCCACTGAAGCTTTCTTT. It is translated as CASSIGGGATEAFF.